The 4 T cell receptor beta chains listed next were all sequenced from one sample in a study of Ad26.COV2.S vaccination and SARS-CoV-2 variants. Treatment of the sample: some 20 received Ad26.COV2.S at low or high dose, single or two shots; 5 received placebo; per-sample allocation not given. The samples date from day 63 after the first vaccine or placebo injection. Clones were read by immunoSEQ multiplex PCR, and TCRdb kept only the in-frame ones, dropping some. The data show about 320,000 clones, 85% to 90% seen once. The source material was peripheral blood, sampled in a trial of Ad26.COV2.S vaccine versus placebo. The receptors originated from a person between 18 and 60 years old who received the Ad26.COV2.S COVID-19 vaccine or a placebo.

The chain is built from TRBV19 and TRBJ1-6, with TRBD1 matching over 8 bases. From germline, CDR1 is LNHDA and CDR2 SQIVND (reference sequence). This CDR3 has 18 residues. Trimming removed 3 bases from V and 5 bases from J; junction bases left unmatched: 12. The CDR3 region is CASSIGRMGQVNNSPLHF. CDR3 nucleotide sequence: TGTGCCAGTAGTATCGGTCGAATGGGACAGGTCAATAATTCACCCCTCCACTTT.

In DNA, the CDR3 is TGTGCCAGCAGCCCCCAGACAGGGGGCTTGGGGACCGGGGAGCTGTTTTTT. It translates to CASSPQTGGLGTGELFF. This sequence joins TRBV3-1 (or the pseudogene TRBV3-2) and TRBJ2-2; TRBD1 agrees at 10 bases. Germline CDR1 LGHDT, CDR2 YNNKEL (reference sequence). Losses at the gene ends were 4 bases for V and 5 bases for J; bases not matched to a gene: 10. This CDR3 is built from 17 residues.

The V and J genes are TRBV6-5 and TRBJ1-2; TRBD1 matches 7 bases. V lost 7 bases and J lost 4; bases outside the gene matches: 9. CDR1 and CDR2 from the germline V gene are MNHEY and SVGAGI. This CDR3 spans 14 amino acids. The CDR3 sequence: CASTVTGVAYGYTF. The CDR3 bases are TGTGCCAGCACCGTAACAGGGGTGGCCTATGGCTACACCTTC.

This clone was observed a handful of times. The chain is built from TRBV3-1 (or the pseudogene TRBV3-2) and TRBJ1-6; D is ambiguous. Trimming removed 4 bases at V and 8 bases at J, with 9 bases between. Germline-derived CDR1 and CDR2 are LGHDT and YNNKEL (reference sequence). The CDR3 has 13 residues. For the CDR3, the DNA is TGTGCCAGCAGCCCCTCCTTGGATTCACCCCTCCACTTT. Its translation: CASSPSLDSPLHF.